Listed below are T cell receptor beta chains from one sample, sequenced in a study of monozygotic twins with cystic fibrosis. Repertoires were generated with immunoSEQ multiplex PCR, while TCRdb's copy carries only in-frame clones and drops some. Counted here are approximately 13,000 clones, around 87% occurring once; the ten biggest clones make up 0.65% to 0.8%. The specimen was blood. All receptors come from a boy aged 10-17 years with cystic fibrosis. The CDR3 runs from the conserved cysteine through the conserved F or W. Each record gives: D gene, J gene, V gene, clone size, CDR3 length, CDR3 DNA, CDR3 protein. D genes are given only for firm matches. Only some rows state a clone size, as once, few, many or a class for expanded clones.

d_call: NA
j_call: TRBJ2-2
v_call: TRBV5-4
clone_size: NA
cdr3_length: 14
cdr3_nt: TGTGCCAGCAGCTTGACGCAGAACACCGGGGAGCTGTTTTTT
cdr3_aa: CASSLTQNTGELFF

d_call: NA
j_call: TRBJ1-1
v_call: TRBV5-6
clone_size: NA
cdr3_length: 15
cdr3_nt: TGTGCCAGCAGCTTGCCCGGACAGATGAACACTGAAGCTTTCTTT
cdr3_aa: CASSLPGQMNTEAFF

d_call: TRBD1
j_call: TRBJ1-1
v_call: TRBV5-1
clone_size: once
cdr3_length: 16
cdr3_nt: TGCGCCAGCAGCCCGGTCGGACAGGGGTTGAACACTGAAGCTTTCTTT
cdr3_aa: CASSPVGQGLNTEAFF

d_call: NA
j_call: TRBJ2-2
v_call: TRBV9
clone_size: NA
cdr3_length: 19
cdr3_nt: TGTGCCAGCAGCCCATGGGGTAGCGTCACGCGTCAGAACACCGGGGAGCTGTTTTTT
cdr3_aa: CASSPWGSVTRQNTGELFF

d_call: TRBD1
j_call: TRBJ2-7
v_call: TRBV7-9
clone_size: NA
cdr3_length: 16
cdr3_nt: TGTGCCAGCAGCCCCCCCGTAGGGACAGGGTTCTACGAGCAGTACTTC
cdr3_aa: CASSPPVGTGFYEQYF

d_call: NA
j_call: TRBJ2-4
v_call: TRBV30
clone_size: few
cdr3_length: 15
cdr3_nt: TGTGCCTGGAGGCTTTCGAGTCTAGCCAAAAACATTCAGTACTTC
cdr3_aa: CAWRLSSLAKNIQYF

d_call: NA
j_call: TRBJ2-7
v_call: TRBV6-1
clone_size: NA
cdr3_length: 11
cdr3_nt: TGTGCCAGCAGTGAAGGGAACGAGCAGTACTTC
cdr3_aa: CASSEGNEQYF

d_call: NA
j_call: TRBJ1-1
v_call: TRBV12-5
clone_size: NA
cdr3_length: 12
cdr3_nt: TGTGCTAGTGGTTTGGTACGTAGTGGAGCTTTCTTT
cdr3_aa: CASGLVRSGAFF

d_call: NA
j_call: TRBJ2-4
v_call: TRBV30
clone_size: NA
cdr3_length: 15
cdr3_nt: TGTGCCTGGGGACCAGACAGCCAAGCCAAAAACATTCAGTACTTC
cdr3_aa: CAWGPDSQAKNIQYF

d_call: TRBD1
j_call: TRBJ1-1
v_call: TRBV29-1
clone_size: NA
cdr3_length: 12
cdr3_nt: TGCAGCGTCAGGGGGCCGAACACTGAAGCTTTCTTT
cdr3_aa: CSVRGPNTEAFF